The 14 T cell receptor beta chains reported below all come from one sample, sequenced in a study of breast tumors, draining lymph nodes, adjacent tissues. One entry per CDR3 protein results from TCRdb running MiXCR on the multiplex PCR reads. The sample lists approximately 140,000 distinct CDR3 sequences, around a third seen once, with around 2.5% in the top ten. Samples came from axillary lymph nodes draining the breast cancer. Sequenced: axillary lymph node tissue. All receptors come from a female donor with breast cancer. Some clones in this sample may be carry-over from other donors' samples.

This clonotype was detected ten times or more. The chain joins TRBV5-6 to TRBJ2-7; 10 bases map to TRBD1. Trimming took 4 bases from V and 3 from J; bases not matched to a gene: 4. The CDR3 is 14 amino acids. Germline V gives CDR1 SGHDT, CDR2 YYEEEE. CDR3 nucleotides: TGTGCCAGCAGCGGCGGGGACAGGGGCTACGAGCAGTACTTC. This codes for CASSGGDRGYEQYF.

Worth noting for this clonotype: A read error may produce the germline difference seen at one junction end. The chain recombines TRBV7-9 with TRBJ2-1; perhaps TRBD2 as D (7 bases). The CDR3 runs to 13 residues. Germline V CDR1 and CDR2: SEHNR, FQNEAQ (reference sequence). The CDR3 protein is CASSLTSRGEQLF. In nucleotides, the CDR3 is TGTGCCAGCAGTTTGACTAGCAGGGGAGAGCAGCTCTTC. Supplemented by reference TRBV7-9 and TRBJ2-1, the full variable domain reads DTGVSQNPRHKITKRGQNVTFRCDPISEHNRLYWYRQTLGQGPEFLTYFQNEAQLEKSRLLSDRFSAERPKGSFSTLEIQRTEQGDSAMYLCASSLTSRGEQLFGPGTRLTVL.

The chain joins TRBV19 to TRBJ2-3; 7 nucleotides line up with TRBD2. This CDR3 is built from 14 residues. The germline V gene has CDR1 LNHDA and CDR2 SQIVND (reference sequence). Losses at the gene ends were 3 bases for V and 3 bases for J; bases not matched to a gene: 3. The CDR3 loop reads CASSIGGITDTQYF. The CDR3 coding sequence is TGTGCCAGTAGTATCGGGGGGATTACAGATACGCAGTATTTT. Variable domain in full (rest from reference TRBV19 and TRBJ2-3): DGGITQSPKYLFRKEGQNVTLSCEQNLNHDAMYWYRQDPGQGLRLIYYSQIVNDFQKGDIAEGYSVSREKKESFPLTVTSAQKNPTAFYLCASSIGGITDTQYFGPGTRLTVL.

Ten or more counts support this clonotype. The DNA for the CDR3 is TGTGCCAGCAGCCAAGATTCCCGATCTAACTATGGCTACACCTTC. This gives the protein CASSQDSRSNYGYTF. The chain combines TRBV14 with TRBJ1-2; D gene unclear. This CDR3 has 15 amino acids. V was pared by 0 bases and J by 0 bases, with 8 bases between. Germline V gene data show CDR1 as SGHDN and CDR2 as FVKESK. The full variable domain, in which reference TRBV14 and TRBJ1-2 provide the parts outside the CDR3, is EAGVTQFPSHSVIEKGQTVTLRCDPISGHDNLYWYRRVMGKEIKFLLHFVKESKQDESGMPNNRFLAERTGGTYSTLKVQPAELEDSGVYFCASSQDSRSNYGYTFGSGTRLTVV.

This clonotype was detected many times. V usage is TRBV6-5 and J usage is TRBJ1-6; the D gene is possibly TRBD1 (6 bases). There are 15 residues in the CDR3. Per the germline V gene, CDR1 is MNHEY and CDR2 is SVGAGI. Trimming removed 2 bases at V and 5 bases at J, with 10 bases between. In DNA form, the CDR3 reads TGTGCCAGCAGTTACAACGGGGGGCATAATTCACCCCTCCACTTT. This sequence encodes CASSYNGGHNSPLHF.

Worth noting for this clonotype: No conserved phenylalanine or tryptophan ends this CDR3, so it is likely a read error. The chain carries TRBV19 and TRBJ2-5; D unclear. CDR1 is LNHDA and CDR2 is SQIVND in the germline V gene (reference sequence). Trimming removed 3 bases from V and 1 base from J, with 15 bases in between. The CDR3 contains 16 residues. The CDR3 DNA reads TGTGCCAGTAGTATGAGCAGGTTCAGGCGCCAAGAGACCCAGTACTCC. Translating it yields CASSMSRFRRQETQYS.

A few counts support this clonotype. The chain combines TRBV6-6 with TRBJ1-5; D ambiguous. Trimming cost V 5 bases and J 2 bases, with 16 bases left between them. Germline CDR1 MNHNY, CDR2 SVGAGI (reference sequence). The CDR3 runs to 16 residues. The CDR3, as DNA: TGTGCCAGCAGTCACCTTCCACCGGGCGGCAATCAGCCCCAGCATTTT. Amino acids: CASSHLPPGGNQPQHF.

This clonotype was detected many times. CDR3 bases: TGTGCCACCAGCAGGGGACACCAGACAGTCCCCGAGCAGTTCTTC. Encoded protein: CATSRGHQTVPEQFF. The chain combines TRBV15 with TRBJ2-1; maybe TRBD1 (6 bases). The CDR3 is 15 residues long. In germline, CDR1 is LNHNV, CDR2 YYDKDF (reference sequence). Trimming took off 3 bases at V and 10 bases at J, with 19 bases between the two ends.

This clonotype was observed a few times. A single base separates this from a much larger clone, so it may be a read error. V gene TRBV11-3 combines with J gene TRBJ2-2, with 7 bases aligning to TRBD1. J lost 4 bases, V lost 3 bases, and 5 bases had no gene match. This CDR3 has 15 amino acids. From germline, CDR1 is SGHNT and CDR2 YENEEA. The CDR3, as DNA: TGTGCCAGCAGCTTTACAGGGGCGACCACCGGGGAGCTGTTTTTT. Translated: CASSFTGATTGELFF. Supplemented by reference TRBV11-3 and TRBJ2-2, the full variable domain reads EAGVVQSPRYKIIEKKQPVAFWCNPISGHNTLYWYLQNLGQGPELLIRYENEEAVDDSQLPKDRFSAERLKGVDSTLKIQPAELGDSAVYLCASSFTGATTGELFFGEGSRLTVL.

This clonotype has ten or more counts. This rearrangement joins TRBV4-2 to TRBJ2-1; D gene unclear. Trimming cost V 2 bases and J 2 bases, with 7 bases left between them. CDR3 length: 14 residues. Per germline, CDR1 LGHNA and CDR2 YNFKEQ. CDR3 in DNA: TGTGCCAGCAGCCAACAGCCTACCTACAATGAGCAGTTCTTC. Protein: CASSQQPTYNEQFF.

Many counts were recorded for this clonotype. This chain links TRBV2 with TRBJ1-1; TRBD1 matches 8 bases. This CDR3 region has 14 residues. The junction had 3 bases not matched to a gene; V was cut back by 5 bases and J by 1 base. Germline V lookup: CDR1 SNHLY, CDR2 FYNNEI. CDR3 protein: CASSPGTGNTEAFF. CDR3 DNA sequence: TGTGCCAGCAGTCCCGGGACAGGGAACACTGAAGCTTTCTTT. Full variable domain (rest looked up from reference TRBV2 and TRBJ1-1): EPEVTQTPSHQVTQMGQEVILRCVPISNHLYFYWYRQILGQKVEFLVSFYNNEISEKSEIFDDQFSVERPDGSNFTLKIRSTKLEDSAMYFCASSPGTGNTEAFFGQGTRLTVV.

This clonotype occurred many times. V is TRBV15 and J is TRBJ2-5; D gene uncertain. The germline gives CDR1 LNHNV, CDR2 YYDKDF (reference sequence). The CDR3 totals 15 residues. V was clipped by 1 base and J by 3 bases, with 12 bases between them. This CDR3 reads CATSRGGVGKETQYF. CDR3 sequence (DNA): TGTGCCACCAGCAGAGGGGGTGTAGGGAAAGAGACCCAGTACTTC.

For this clonotype: This may come from a read error, since a much larger clone is one base off. The rearrangement joins TRBV5-1 to TRBJ2-7, with D unresolved. The CDR3 is made up of 13 amino acids. Germline V gives CDR1 SGHRS, CDR2 YFSETQ. CDR3 bases: TGCGCCAGCAGCTTGGCGGGCGAGTACGACCAGTACTTC. It encodes CASSLAGEYDQYF.

To note about this clonotype: The CDR3 does not close with the conserved phenylalanine or tryptophan, likely indicating a read error. J is TRBJ1-2 and V is TRBV6-5; possibly TRBD1 for D (5 bases). The CDR3 extends over 12 amino acids. The V end lost 5 bases, the J end lost 6 bases, and 10 bases lay between the germline ends. Germline CDR1 MNHEY, CDR2 SVGAGI. The CDR3 region has the DNA TGTGCCAGCAGTAAGACGGGGGATGGCTACACCCTC. Protein: CASSKTGDGYTL.